The 20 T cell receptor beta chains listed next were all sequenced from one sample in a study of T cells after yellow fever vaccination (dated by TCRdb to about 2019). Libraries were built with 5' RACE. Sequencing was performed on an Illumina HiSeq 2500. Using fastp trimming at Q25 and MiXCR clonotype assembly, TCRdb reanalyzed the public sequencing data and kept in-frame beta chains. Records with the same CDR3 protein are collapsed into one entry carrying the most frequent genes and DNA. This sample holds 600,000 to 750,000 distinct CDR3 sequences; about 12% were observed only once. Just under 15% of the sample goes to the ten largest clones. The treatment or condition label for this specimen denotes: live attenuated yellow fever vaccine strain. The input for sequencing was PBMCs, taken on the day of the yellow fever booster vaccination. These receptors originate from a man in his thirties or forties who received the YFV17D yellow fever vaccine.

This chain uses TRBV29-1 with TRBJ1-2; no clear D gene. V lost 3 bases and J lost 7, with 6 bases in between. Looked up from germline, CDR1 is SQVTM and CDR2 is ANQGSEA. The CDR3 spans 10 residues. The CDR3 bases are TGCAGCGTTGAGTCCCCTGGCTACACCTTC. Its translation is CSVESPGYTF.

This clonotype was counted between two and nine times. J is TRBJ2-5 and V is TRBV6-5, with 7 bases fitting TRBD2. The CDR3 runs 12 residues. Germline lookup yields CDR1 MNHEY and CDR2 SVGAGI. The V segment lost 4 bases and the J segment 9 bases; nucleotides outside the gene matches: 5. CDR3 DNA: TGTGCCAGCAGTTCTGGAGGGAGGGCCCAGTACTTC. Its protein is CASSSGGRAQYF.

V is TRBV7-9 and J is TRBJ1-4, with 9 bases aligning to TRBD1. Germline CDR1 and CDR2: SEHNR and FQNEAQ (reference sequence). With 5 bases clipped from V and 3 bases from J, the junction kept 10 bases outside the gene matches. CDR3 length: 17 residues. The CDR3 nucleotides are TGTGCCAGCAGCACCTCCCGGGACAGGGTCTCTAATGAAAAACTGTTTTTT. This codes for CASSTSRDRVSNEKLFF. The full variable domain, completed using reference TRBV7-9 and TRBJ1-4, is DTGVSQNPRHKITKRGQNVTFRCDPISEHNRLYWYRQTLGQGPEFLTYFQNEAQLEKSRLLSDRFSAERPKGSFSTLEIQRTEQGDSAMYLCASSTSRDRVSNEKLFFGSGTQLSVL.

This chain uses TRBV20-1 with TRBJ2-5; D is possibly TRBD2 (7 bases). V lost 2 bases to trimming and J lost 2 bases, with 15 bases between them. The CDR3 length is 15 residues. The germline V gene encodes CDR1 DFQATT and CDR2 SNEGSKA (reference sequence). The CDR3 reads CSARRLGGDQETQYF. The CDR3 DNA reads TGCAGTGCTAGAAGGCTAGGGGGGGATCAAGAGACCCAGTACTTC.

This clonotype was counted a few times. One end of the junction fails to match germline, which may point to a read error. V and J are TRBV18 and TRBJ1-5; 8 bases align to TRBD1. The CDR3 spans 15 residues. Germline-derived CDR1 and CDR2 are KGHSH and LQKENI. The CDR3 coding sequence is TGTGACAGCTCACAAGCGGGACAGGTCAATCAGCCCCAGCATTTT. The encoded protein is CDSSQAGQVNQPQHF. The variable domain in full, with the rest retrieved from reference TRBV18 and TRBJ1-5, is NAGVMQNPRHLVRRRGQEARLRCSPMKGHSHVYWYRQLPEEGLKFMVYLQKENIIDESGMPKERFSAEFPKEGPSILRIQQVVRGDSAAYFCDSSQAGQVNQPQHFGDGTRLSIL.

J is TRBJ2-2 and V is TRBV7-6; D could derive from TRBD1 or TRBD2 (6 bases each). V was shortened by 2 bases and J by 4 bases, with 14 bases between the two germline ends. The CDR3 spans 16 residues. Germline V gives CDR1 SGHVS, CDR2 FNYEAQ. CDR3 sequence: CASSLFGGPSTGELFF. Written as DNA, the CDR3 is TGTGCCAGCAGCTTATTCGGGGGCCCGAGCACCGGGGAGCTGTTTTTT.

The gene calls are TRBV29-1 and TRBJ2-7, with TRBD2 matching over 8 bases. Germline loops: CDR1 SQVTM, CDR2 ANQGSEA. Losses at the gene ends were 3 bases for V and 4 bases for J; bases not matched to a gene: 8. The CDR3 has 14 residues. The CDR3 spells CSVDPAGAGYEQYF. DNA for the CDR3: TGCAGCGTTGATCCAGCGGGAGCGGGATACGAGCAGTACTTC.

This sequence joins TRBV20-1 and TRBJ2-7, with 10 nucleotides matching TRBD2. Germline V gene sequence: CDR1 DFQATT, CDR2 SNEGSKA (reference sequence). The CDR3 loop spans 20 amino acids. With 5 bases clipped from V and 8 bases from J, the junction kept 30 bases outside the gene matches. The CDR3 spells CSAFPTGGKREGLLSNQQYF. CDR3 DNA: TGCAGTGCTTTCCCGACGGGGGGGAAGCGGGAGGGCCTCTTATCGAATCAGCAGTACTTC.

The chain carries TRBV27 and TRBJ2-4; the D gene is possibly TRBD1 (6 bases). Germline V CDR1 and CDR2: MNHEY, SMNVEV (reference sequence). The V end lost 3 bases, the J end lost 15 bases, and 24 bases lay between the germline ends. The CDR3 has 15 amino acids. CDR3 DNA sequence: TGTGCCAGCAGTTTTCTCAATTCAGACAGGCCCCGGCTGTACTTC. Translating it yields CASSFLNSDRPRLYF.

In its sample, this clonotype was seen a few times. The rearrangement links TRBV5-5 to TRBJ2-7; a possible D gene is TRBD2 (5 bases). The germline V gene encodes CDR1 SGHKS and CDR2 YYEKEE (reference sequence). Trimming took 4 bases from V and 2 from J, leaving 16 bases between them. CDR3 size: 15 residues. The CDR3 bases are TGTGCCAGCAGCGGAGTACGGGGAATTCCCTACGAGCAGTACTTC. Protein: CASSGVRGIPYEQYF.

This clonotype was counted ten times or more. This chain joins TRBV10-3 and TRBJ2-7, with 10 bases aligning to TRBD2. The CDR3 runs to 13 residues. Germline CDR1 is ENHRY and CDR2 is SYGVKD. Trimming cost V 7 bases and J 3 bases; bases outside gene matches: 3. CDR3 DNA sequence: TGTGCCATCACAGAGCGGGAGGGCTACGAGCAGTACTTC. It translates to CAITEREGYEQYF.

This clonotype has just a few counts. The chain couples TRBV7-8 to TRBJ2-1, with 8 bases fitting TRBD2. The CDR3 covers 16 residues. Germline values: CDR1 SGHVS, CDR2 FQNEAQ. The V segment lost 7 bases and the J segment 0 bases; nucleotides outside the gene matches: 8. CDR3 coding DNA: TGTGCCAGCAAAGCACCCGGGACTAGCTCCTACAATGAGCAGTTCTTC. Amino acids: CASKAPGTSSYNEQFF.

The genes are TRBV6-2 or TRBV6-3 and TRBJ2-1; 8 bases line up with TRBD2. After removal of 6 bases from V and 15 bases from J, the junction contained 22 bases not matched to a gene. This CDR3 has 16 amino acids. Per germline, CDR1 MNHEY and CDR2 SVGEGT. The CDR3 loop reads CASRGSDKRESVQWFF. The CDR3 coding sequence is TGTGCCAGCAGAGGGTCGGACAAGCGGGAGTCTGTCCAATGGTTCTTC.

The chain uses TRBV28 and TRBJ2-1; 14 nucleotides match TRBD2. The V segment lost 5 bases and the J segment 2 bases; nucleotides outside the gene matches: 2. The CDR3 is 16 amino acids. Germline lookup yields CDR1 MDHEN and CDR2 SYDVKM. CDR3 region: CASSTTSGRAYNEQFF. The CDR3 coding sequence is TGTGCCAGCAGTACGACTAGCGGGAGGGCCTACAATGAGCAGTTCTTC.

This chain links TRBV6-2 or TRBV6-3 with TRBJ2-1; D remains ambiguous. This CDR3 comprises 12 residues. CDR1 and CDR2 from the germline V gene are MNHEY and SVGEGT. V was trimmed by 2 bases and J by 10 bases, leaving 9 bases between them. CDR3 protein: CASSYDVLEQFF. The CDR3 DNA reads as TGTGCCAGCAGTTACGATGTTCTCGAGCAGTTCTTC.

The chain links TRBV7-8 to TRBJ2-5; TRBD1 agrees at 7 bases. This CDR3 is built from 15 residues. V shed 5 bases and J 4 bases; nucleotides not matched to a gene: 10. Germline CDR1 reads SGHVS; CDR2 reads FQNEAQ. Here the CDR3 DNA reads TGTGCCAGCAGCCCCCTCCCAGGGGGTATAGAGACCCAGTACTTC. It is translated as CASSPLPGGIETQYF.

This clonotype was counted many times. The chain combines TRBV5-1 with TRBJ2-2, with 9 bases aligning to TRBD2. The V gene's germline CDR1 is SGHRS and CDR2 YFSETQ. CDR3 length: 16 amino acids. V gave up 1 base and J gave up 4 bases; unmatched junction bases: 5. The CDR3 DNA follows: TGCGCCAGCAGCTTGATGGAGACTAGCGGCACCGGGGAGCTGTTTTTT. This codes for CASSLMETSGTGELFF.

This clonotype appeared many times. The chain carries TRBV14 and TRBJ2-1; D perhaps matches TRBD2 (6 bases). Between the trimmed V and J ends, which lost 4 bases and 8 bases, there was a span of 9 bases. CDR1 and CDR2 (germline): SGHDN, FVKESK. This CDR3 is built from 12 residues. The CDR3 protein is CASSPREDEQFF. The DNA for the CDR3 is TGTGCCAGCAGCCCCAGGGAGGATGAGCAGTTCTTC.

This clonotype was found a few times. The V and J genes are TRBV5-1 and TRBJ2-3; a weak D match, TRBD1 (6 bases). This CDR3 spans 17 amino acids. The germline CDR1 and CDR2 sequences are SGHRS and YFSETQ. V was shortened by 1 base and J by 0 bases, with 15 bases between the two germline ends. CDR3: CASSLNPTGSSTDTQYF. The CDR3 DNA reads TGCGCCAGCAGCTTGAACCCGACAGGATCTAGCACAGATACGCAGTATTTT.

This clonotype was seen more than once but under ten times. The rearrangement uses TRBV6-2 or TRBV6-3 and TRBJ2-1; 7 positions agree with TRBD2. The germline CDR1 and CDR2 sequences are MNHEY and SVGEGT. V lost 2 bases, J lost 5 bases, and 3 bases stayed unmatched. This CDR3 is 14 amino acids long. DNA of the CDR3: TGTGCCAGCAGTTACGCGGGAGAGAACAATGAGCAGTTCTTC. Protein sequence: CASSYAGENNEQFF.